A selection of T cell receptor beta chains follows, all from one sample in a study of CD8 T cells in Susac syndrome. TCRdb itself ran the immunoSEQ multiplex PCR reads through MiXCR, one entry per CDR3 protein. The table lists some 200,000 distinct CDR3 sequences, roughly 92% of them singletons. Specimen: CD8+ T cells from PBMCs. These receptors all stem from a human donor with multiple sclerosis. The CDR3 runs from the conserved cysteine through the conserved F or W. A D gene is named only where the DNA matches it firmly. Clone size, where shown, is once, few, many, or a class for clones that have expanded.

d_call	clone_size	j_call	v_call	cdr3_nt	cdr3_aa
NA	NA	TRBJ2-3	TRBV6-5	TGTGCCAGCGGCCGAGCAGCCACAGATACGCAGTATTTT	CASGRAATDTQYF
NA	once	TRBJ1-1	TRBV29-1	TGCAGCACCCTCGGGGTGAACACTGAAGCTTTCTTT	CSTLGVNTEAFF
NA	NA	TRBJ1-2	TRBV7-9	TGTGCCAGCAGCTTAGAGGGCAGAATTAACTATGGCTACACCTTC	CASSLEGRINYGYTF
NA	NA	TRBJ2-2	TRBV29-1	TGCAGCGTTGACTGGGGCGCGGAGCTGTTTTTT	CSVDWGAELFF
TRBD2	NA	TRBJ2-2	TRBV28	TGTGCCAGCAGTTTATACGGGGGGGGTGCCCCCGGGGAGATGTTTTTT	CASSLYGGGAPGEMFF
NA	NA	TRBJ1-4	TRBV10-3	TGTGCCGCCGGGAAAGACAGTCTGGGGAATGAAAAACTGTTTTTT	CAAGKDSLGNEKLFF
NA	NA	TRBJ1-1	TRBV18	TGTGCCAGCTCACCACCGGAGAACACTGAAGCTTTCTTT	CASSPPENTEAFF
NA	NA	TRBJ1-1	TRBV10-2	TGCGCCAGCAGTGACAGGGGAGGGACTGAAGCTTTCTTT	CASSDRGGTEAFF
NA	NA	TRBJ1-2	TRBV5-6	TGTGCCAGCAGCTTGGTTGACAGCCTCTATGGCTACACCTTC	CASSLVDSLYGYTF
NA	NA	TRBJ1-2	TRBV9	TGTGCCAGCAGCGTAGGAGGGCCCTATGGCTACACCTTC	CASSVGGPYGYTF
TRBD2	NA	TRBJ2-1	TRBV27	TGTGCCAGCAGTTTGGCGGGAGGCGAGAATGAGCAGTTCTTC	CASSLAGGENEQFF
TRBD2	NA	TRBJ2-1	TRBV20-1	TGCAGTGCTAGACGGGGGGAGGCCCCCTACAATGAGCAGTTCTTC	CSARRGEAPYNEQFF
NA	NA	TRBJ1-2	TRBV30	TGTGCCTGGAGTGTGAGCTATGGCTACACCTTC	CAWSVSYGYTF
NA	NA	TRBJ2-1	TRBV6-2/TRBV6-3	TGTGCCAGCCGGGACCCCCCTGCGTACAATGAGCAGTTCTTC	CASRDPPAYNEQFF
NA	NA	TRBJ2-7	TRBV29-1	TGCAGCGCCAAGACAGGAACCTACGAGCAGTACTTC	CSAKTGTYEQYF
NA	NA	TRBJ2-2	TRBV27	TGTGCCAGCAGTCCTTGGCAGGCCAGACTTAACACCGGGGAGCTGTTTTTT	CASSPWQARLNTGELFF
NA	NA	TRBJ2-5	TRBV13	TGTGCCAGCAGCTCGAGGACTATAGGCGAGACCCAGTACTTC	CASSSRTIGETQYF
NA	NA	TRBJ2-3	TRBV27	TGTGCCAGCAGTTTAGGTTCCAAGTGGGGCACAGATACGCAGTATTTT	CASSLGSKWGTDTQYF
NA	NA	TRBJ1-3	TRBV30	TGTGCCTGGAGTGTATTGGAGTTTGGAAACACCATATATTTT	CAWSVLEFGNTIYF
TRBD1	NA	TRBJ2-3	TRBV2	TGTGCCAGCAGTAAGGGCCCCCCGGGACAGAGCACAGATACGCAGTATTTT	CASSKGPPGQSTDTQYF
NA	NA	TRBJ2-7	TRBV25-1	TGTGCCAGCAGTGAATCACTTTCCTACGAGCAGTACTTC	CASSESLSYEQYF
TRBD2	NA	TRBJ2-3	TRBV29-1	TGCAGCGTCTTCGGACTAGCGGGAGCCGGAGGACACACAGATACGCAGTATTTT	CSVFGLAGAGGHTDTQYF
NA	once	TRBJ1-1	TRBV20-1	TGCAGTGCAAGAAGGGGGAACACTGAAGCTTTCTTT	CSARRGNTEAFF
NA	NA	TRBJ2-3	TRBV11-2	TGTGCCAGCAGCTCCATTAGGGGCTTCTGGGAAGATACGCAGTATTTT	CASSSIRGFWEDTQYF
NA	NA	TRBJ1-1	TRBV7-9	TGTGCCAGCAGTAACCGGGTCGAAGCTTTCTTT	CASSNRVEAFF
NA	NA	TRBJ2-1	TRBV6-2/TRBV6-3	TGTGCCAGCAGTTACTCGAGCGATGAGCAGTTCTTC	CASSYSSDEQFF
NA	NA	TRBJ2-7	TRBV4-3	TGCGCCAGCAGCCAAGGTAGCCCTCCCTACGAGCAGTACTTC	CASSQGSPPYEQYF
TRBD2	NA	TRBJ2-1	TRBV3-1	TGTGCCAGCAGCCAAGTAACTAGCGGGACTGAGCAGTTCTTC	CASSQVTSGTEQFF
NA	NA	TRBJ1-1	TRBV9	TGTGCCAGCTCCGGGGCGAGGAGGGGACCTAACACTGAAGCTTTCTTT	CASSGARRGPNTEAFF